A single sample is the source of the 10 T cell receptor beta chains below, sequenced in a study of blood T cell repertoires in COVID-19 (dated by TCRdb to 2018 to 2021). Receptors were amplified or captured by the immunoSEQ multiplex PCR assay. TCRdb obtained this table from immuneACCESS and retained in-frame rearrangements with V and J assigned. These tables miss some clones; where compared with another copy, unresolved V genes account for less than half of the shortfall, and the remainder is unexplained. The sample contains 55,000 to 65,000 clones, 80% to 90% of them found a single time. More than 30% of the sample is in the top ten clones. Input material: peripheral blood. These receptors came from a man aged 60 to 75 with COVID-19, enrolled during active disease.

The chain has TRBV7-9 and TRBJ1-1; 12 nucleotides agree with TRBD1. J lost 6 bases, V lost 5 bases, and 7 bases had no gene match. The CDR3 sequence is 15 residues long. The V gene's germline CDR1 is SEHNR and CDR2 FQNEAQ (reference sequence). CDR3 region: CASSKGQGALPEAFF. Written as DNA, the CDR3 is TGTGCCAGCAGCAAGGGACAGGGGGCGTTACCTGAAGCTTTCTTT.

The chain recombines TRBV9 with TRBJ2-1, with 8 bases aligning to TRBD2. The V and J ends lost 2 bases and 7 bases, in that order; junction bases with no gene match: 8. Germline V gene lookup returns CDR1 SGDLS and CDR2 YYNGEE. This CDR3 is built from 15 residues. The CDR3 loop is CASSVAPKRENEQFF. DNA of the CDR3: TGTGCCAGCAGCGTCGCGCCTAAGCGGGAGAATGAGCAGTTCTTC.

This chain uses TRBV2 with TRBJ1-3; D gene uncertain. Trimming removed 5 bases at V and 5 bases at J, with 19 bases between. This CDR3 has 16 amino acids. The germline V gene encodes CDR1 SNHLY and CDR2 FYNNEI. The CDR3 region has the DNA TGTGCCAGCAGTCCCCAAGCAGTCAGGTCTCGAAACACCATATATTTT. It codes for CASSPQAVRSRNTIYF.

The chain joins TRBV25-1 to TRBJ1-6, with D possibly TRBD1 on 6 matching bases. V was shortened by 8 bases and J by 10 bases, with 18 bases between the two germline ends. CDR3 size: 14 residues. Germline V lookup: CDR1 MGHDK, CDR2 SYGVNS. CDR3 loop: CASRGGGEGSPLHF. CDR3 DNA: TGTGCCAGCCGGGGGGGCGGTGAGGGATCACCCCTCCACTTT.

The chain employs TRBV5-1 and TRBJ1-1; maybe TRBD1 (6 bases). Germline V gene data show CDR1 as SGHRS and CDR2 as YFSETQ. The CDR3 consists of 16 residues. With 0 bases removed from V and 0 bases from J, the gap between germline ends came to 12 bases. The CDR3 nucleotides are TGCGCCAGCAGCTTGGTGTTTGGGGGCGTGAACACTGAAGCTTTCTTT. It is translated as CASSLVFGGVNTEAFF. Combining the CDR3 with reference TRBV5-1 and TRBJ1-1 gives the whole variable domain KAGVTQTPRYLIKTRGQQVTLSCSPISGHRSVSWYQQTPGQGLQFLFEYFSETQRNKGNFPGRFSGRQFSNSRSEMNVSTLELGDSALYLCASSLVFGGVNTEAFFGQGTRLTVV.

The V and J genes are TRBV2 and TRBJ2-4; D is undetermined. There are 18 residues in the CDR3. From germline, CDR1 is SNHLY and CDR2 FYNNEI. V was cut by 3 bases and J by 0 bases, with 18 bases left in between. In nucleotides, the CDR3 is TGTGCCAGCAGTGACATCCGGGTCAGTCCTCTAGCCAAAAACATTCAGTACTTC. Translation gives CASSDIRVSPLAKNIQYF.

The chain is built from TRBV19 and TRBJ2-7, with D uncertain. This CDR3 comprises 13 residues. Germline assignment: CDR1 LNHDA and CDR2 SQIVND (reference sequence). The V and J ends lost 6 bases and 6 bases respectively, with 15 bases between them. CDR3 amino acids: CASSLEDRTEQYF. DNA for the CDR3: TGTGCCAGTAGCCTAGAGGATAGAACCGAGCAGTACTTC.

The chain recombines TRBV30 with TRBJ2-5; D perhaps matches TRBD2 (5 bases). CDR1 GTSNPN and CDR2 SVGIG come from the germline V gene (reference sequence). Trimming cost V 1 base and J 5 bases, with 11 bases left between them. The CDR3 covers 13 residues. Here the CDR3 reads CAWSGSSRETQYF. The CDR3, as DNA: TGTGCCTGGAGTGGGTCTAGCAGGGAGACCCAGTACTTC.

The rearrangement links TRBV9 to TRBJ2-6; TRBD2 might be the D (6 bases). The V end was cut by 3 bases, the J end by 4 bases, with 8 bases between. Germline CDR1 reads SGDLS; CDR2 reads YYNGEE. The CDR3 totals 14 residues. The CDR3 loop reads CASSAGGGANVLTF. CDR3 DNA sequence: TGTGCCAGCAGCGCTGGAGGGGGGGCCAACGTCCTGACTTTC.

V is TRBV5-4 and J is TRBJ2-5, with TRBD2 as a possible D gene (9 bases). The ends were cut back, 0 bases at V and 7 bases at J, with 22 bases in the middle. CDR1 and CDR2 from the germline V gene are SGHNT and YYREEE (reference sequence). The CDR3 has 17 residues. The CDR3 loop reads CASSLAQGAGGLGTQYF. As DNA, the CDR3 is TGTGCCAGCAGCTTGGCCCAGGGGGCGGGGGGGCTCGGGACCCAGTACTTC. Combining the CDR3 with reference TRBV5-4 and TRBJ2-5 gives the whole variable domain ETGVTQSPTHLIKTRGQQVTLRCSSQSGHNTVSWYQQALGQGPQFIFQYYREEENGRGNFPPRFSGLQFPNYSSELNVNALELDDSALYLCASSLAQGAGGLGTQYFGPGTRLLVL.